These T cell receptor beta chains were read from a single sample in a study of cytomegalovirus exposure and HLA in healthy donors. This table comes from immunoSEQ multiplex PCR, and its TCRdb copy is limited to in-frame clones, with some not included. The table records under 250,000 clones, about 88% of them present only once. The sample consisted of PBMCs. The source is a young man in good health and CMV-seropositive. CDR3s include the opening cysteine and the closing phenylalanine or tryptophan. A D gene is named only where the DNA matches it firmly. The size entry is marked missing in some rows and otherwise reads once, few, many or a size class.

J gene,D gene,V gene,clone size,CDR3 protein,CDR3 DNA
TRBJ2-3,TRBD2,TRBV2,-,CASSEEPSGHTDTQYF,TGTGCCAGCAGTGAAGAACCTAGCGGCCACACAGATACGCAGTATTTT
TRBJ2-2,TRBD1,TRBV6-5,once,CASTTGHRGKRELFF,TGTGCCAGCACTACGGGCCACAGGGGAAAAAGGGAGCTGTTTTTT
TRBJ1-2,-,TRBV5-8,-,CASGHGQTSYGYTF,TGTGCCAGCGGTCATGGACAGACTAGTTATGGCTACACCTTC
TRBJ1-3,-,TRBV4-1,-,CASSQRPLSGNTIYF,TGCGCCAGCAGCCAACGTCCCCTCTCTGGAAACACCATATATTTT
TRBJ2-5,-,TRBV10-3,-,CAISEGVDETQYF,TGTGCCATCAGTGAGGGGGTAGACGAGACCCAGTACTTC
TRBJ2-7,-,TRBV6-1,-,CASIVTPTYEQYF,TGTGCCAGCATCGTAACACCCACCTACGAGCAGTACTTC
TRBJ2-5,-,TRBV5-6,-,CASSRILKLGAQETQYF,TGTGCCAGCAGCCGGATACTCAAGTTGGGGGCCCAAGAGACCCAGTACTTC
TRBJ1-4,TRBD1,TRBV7-9,-,CASSRRQGDEKLFF,TGTGCCAGCAGCCGAAGACAGGGGGATGAAAAACTGTTTTTT
TRBJ1-1,-,TRBV5-6,-,CASSLVGGLMNTEAFF,TGTGCCAGCAGCTTGGTCGGGGGCCTCATGAACACTGAAGCTTTCTTT
TRBJ1-1,TRBD1,TRBV30,-,CAWSVQGAYTEAFF,TGTGCCTGGAGTGTACAGGGGGCATACACTGAAGCTTTCTTT
TRBJ2-3,-,TRBV28,-,CASSEEGRATDTQYF,TGTGCCAGCAGTGAGGAGGGGCGGGCCACAGATACGCAGTATTTT
TRBJ1-5,-,TRBV28,-,CASSLGMGNQPQHF,TGTGCCAGCAGCCTTGGTATGGGCAATCAGCCCCAGCATTTT
TRBJ1-1,-,TRBV25-1,few,CASSEYGPRDEAFF,TGTGCCAGCAGTGAATATGGGCCCAGGGATGAAGCTTTCTTT
TRBJ2-3,TRBD1,TRBV29-1,many,CSVSTGAGADTQYF,TGCAGCGTTTCGACAGGGGCGGGTGCAGATACGCAGTATTTT
TRBJ1-5,-,TRBV27,-,CASSLWSGFNSNQPQHF,TGTGCCAGCAGTTTATGGTCGGGGTTCAATAGCAATCAGCCCCAGCATTTT
TRBJ1-2,-,TRBV5-4,-,CASSPNPGIAAYDGYTF,TGTGCCAGCAGCCCAAACCCCGGGATCGCTGCTTATGATGGCTACACCTTC
TRBJ2-7,-,TRBV28,-,CASTRGALYEQYF,TGTGCCAGCACCAGAGGGGCACTCTACGAGCAGTACTTC
TRBJ2-5,-,TRBV13,-,CASNIGAKETQYF,TGTGCCAGCAACATCGGGGCCAAAGAGACCCAGTACTTC
TRBJ2-3,-,TRBV11-1,-,CASSLVPVDTQYF,TGTGCCAGCAGTTTGGTACCTGTGGATACGCAGTATTTT
TRBJ2-7,-,TRBV6-1,once,CASSDFREQYF,TGTGCCAGCAGTGACTTTCGCGAGCAGTACTTC
TRBJ1-2,-,TRBV6-5,-,CASIPRAGEGYTF,TGTGCCAGCATTCCAAGGGCGGGCGAAGGCTACACCTTC
TRBJ2-7,-,TRBV5-1,-,CASSHGTPEKYF,TGCGCCAGCAGCCACGGGACACCTGAGAAGTACTTC
TRBJ2-3,TRBD2,TRBV5-1,-,CASSPGTSSTDTQYF,TGCGCCAGCAGCCCCGGGACTAGTAGCACAGATACGCAGTATTTT
TRBJ1-2,TRBD1,TRBV27,-,CASSATRDSEGYTF,TGTGCCAGCAGTGCTACACGGGACAGTGAAGGCTACACCTTC
TRBJ2-2,-,TRBV7-3,few,CASSPDPGTGELFF,TGTGCCAGCAGCCCGGACCCGGGCACCGGGGAGCTGTTTTTT
TRBJ2-3,TRBD2,TRBV15,-,CATSGRLSGSSADTQYF,TGTGCCACCAGCGGCCGCCTTAGCGGGAGTTCGGCAGATACGCAGTATTTT
TRBJ2-7,TRBD1,TRBV2,-,CASSADRGIYEQYF,TGTGCCAGCAGCGCGGACAGGGGCATATACGAGCAGTACTTC
TRBJ1-1,-,TRBV6-1,-,CASTLGGVTEAFF,TGTGCCAGCACCCTGGGTGGGGTCACTGAAGCTTTCTTT
TRBJ1-2,-,TRBV30,-,CAWSGGRGDYGYTF,TGTGCCTGGAGTGGGGGAAGGGGCGACTATGGCTACACCTTC
TRBJ2-5,TRBD1,TRBV7-3,-,CASSLGQGTQETQYF,TGTGCCAGCAGCTTGGGACAGGGGACCCAAGAGACCCAGTACTTC
TRBJ2-1,-,TRBV28,-,CASSPARGYNEQFF,TGTGCCAGCAGCCCAGCTAGGGGCTACAATGAGCAGTTCTTC
TRBJ2-5,-,TRBV25-1,-,CASGPPTQETQYF,TGTGCCAGCGGACCCCCCACGCAAGAGACCCAGTACTTC
TRBJ2-1,-,TRBV5-1,once,CASSLPGAGPNEQFF,TGCGCCAGCAGCTTGCCGGGGGCGGGGCCCAATGAGCAGTTCTTC
TRBJ1-1,-,TRBV29-1,-,CSVDGGHLTEAFF,TGCAGCGTTGATGGGGGACATCTCACTGAAGCTTTCTTT
TRBJ2-1,-,TRBV29-1,-,CSVGARAGSYNEQFF,TGCAGCGTTGGGGCTAGGGCAGGCTCCTACAATGAGCAGTTCTTC
TRBJ2-7,TRBD2,TRBV19,-,CASSISTSGNYEQYF,TGTGCCAGTAGTATTTCGACTAGCGGGAATTACGAGCAGTACTTC
TRBJ2-1,-,TRBV4-2,-,CASSQDSNEQFF,TGTGCCAGCAGCCAAGACAGTAATGAGCAGTTCTTC
TRBJ2-7,-,TRBV11-2,-,CASSLGVGYEQYF,TGTGCCAGCAGCTTAGGAGTGGGGTACGAGCAGTACTTC
TRBJ2-3,TRBD2,TRBV29-1,-,CSVAPGLAGRGTDTQYF,TGCAGCGTTGCTCCGGGACTAGCGGGACGGGGGACAGATACGCAGTATTTT
TRBJ2-5,TRBD1,TRBV4-1,-,CASSQGPPRGMVETQYF,TGCGCCAGCAGCCAAGGCCCTCCCAGGGGGATGGTGGAGACCCAGTACTTC
TRBJ1-2,-,TRBV14,few,CASSQVSNYGYTF,TGTGCCAGCAGCCAAGTCTCTAACTATGGCTACACCTTC
TRBJ1-5,-,TRBV27,once,CASSFGPNSNQPQHF,TGTGCCAGCAGTTTCGGACCAAATAGCAATCAGCCCCAGCATTTT
TRBJ2-7,-,TRBV5-6,many,CASSLPGYGVYEQYF,TGTGCCAGCAGCTTGCCGGGGTACGGGGTGTACGAGCAGTACTTC
TRBJ1-2,TRBD1,TRBV27,-,CASSPRQGRGGYTF,TGTGCCAGCAGTCCCCGACAGGGCCGGGGTGGCTACACCTTC
TRBJ2-2,-,TRBV29-1,-,CSVEAFSTIRNTGELFF,TGCAGCGTTGAAGCCTTTTCTACCATACGGAACACCGGGGAGCTGTTTTTT
TRBJ1-2,-,TRBV4-3,-,CASSQDRRQDRGYTF,TGCGCCAGCAGCCAAGACAGAAGGCAAGACCGTGGCTACACCTTC
TRBJ1-4,TRBD1,TRBV2,-,CATAGTENEKLFF,TGTGCGACCGCCGGGACAGAGAATGAAAAACTGTTTTTT
TRBJ1-1,TRBD1,TRBV27,-,CASSLLLGTGMNTEAFF,TGTGCCAGCAGTTTACTGTTAGGGACAGGGATGAACACTGAAGCTTTCTTT
TRBJ2-7,-,TRBV18,-,CASSPLYPGQGYSEQYF,TGTGCCAGCTCACCACTTTACCCCGGGCAGGGATACAGCGAGCAGTACTTC
TRBJ1-1,-,TRBV29-1,-,CSVEVRGWNTEAFF,TGCAGCGTTGAAGTCAGGGGTTGGAACACTGAAGCTTTCTTT
TRBJ1-2,TRBD1,TRBV19,-,CATRQGEYGYTF,TGTGCCACAAGACAGGGGGAGTATGGCTACACCTTC
TRBJ2-1,-,TRBV2,-,CATTSEIFEGQFF,TGTGCCACCACAAGTGAAATTTTTGAGGGGCAGTTCTTC